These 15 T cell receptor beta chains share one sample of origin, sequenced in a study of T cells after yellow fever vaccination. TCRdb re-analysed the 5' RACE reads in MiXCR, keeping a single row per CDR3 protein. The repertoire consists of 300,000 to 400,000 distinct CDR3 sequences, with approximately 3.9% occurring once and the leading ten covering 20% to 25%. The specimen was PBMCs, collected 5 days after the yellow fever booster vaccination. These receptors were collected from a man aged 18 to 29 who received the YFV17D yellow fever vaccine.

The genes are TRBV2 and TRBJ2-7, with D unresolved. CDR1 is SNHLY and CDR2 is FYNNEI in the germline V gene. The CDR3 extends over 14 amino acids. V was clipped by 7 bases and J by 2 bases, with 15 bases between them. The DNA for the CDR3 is TGTGCCAGCACCCGAAGCTGGGTGGCCTACGAGCAGTACTTC. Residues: CASTRSWVAYEQYF.

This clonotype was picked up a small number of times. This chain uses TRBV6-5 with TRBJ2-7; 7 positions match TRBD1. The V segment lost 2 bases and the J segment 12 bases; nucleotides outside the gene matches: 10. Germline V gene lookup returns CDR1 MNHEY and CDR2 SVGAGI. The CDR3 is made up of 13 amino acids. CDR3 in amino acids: CASSYDRVATRYF. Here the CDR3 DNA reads TGTGCCAGCAGTTACGACAGGGTGGCGACGCGGTACTTC.

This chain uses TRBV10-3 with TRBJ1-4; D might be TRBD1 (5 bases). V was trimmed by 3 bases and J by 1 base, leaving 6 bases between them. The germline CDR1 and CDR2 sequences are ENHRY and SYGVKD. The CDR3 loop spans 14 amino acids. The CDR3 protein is CAISDDRTNEKLFF. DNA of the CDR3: TGTGCCATCAGTGACGACAGAACTAATGAAAAACTGTTTTTT.

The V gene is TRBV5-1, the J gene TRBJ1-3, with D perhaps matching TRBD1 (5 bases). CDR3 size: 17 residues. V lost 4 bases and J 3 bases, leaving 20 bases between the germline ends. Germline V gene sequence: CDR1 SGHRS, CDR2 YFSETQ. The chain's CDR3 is CASSPPGSAMGGNTIYF. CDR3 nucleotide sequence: TGCGCCAGCAGCCCGCCAGGGTCCGCTATGGGTGGAAACACCATATATTTT.

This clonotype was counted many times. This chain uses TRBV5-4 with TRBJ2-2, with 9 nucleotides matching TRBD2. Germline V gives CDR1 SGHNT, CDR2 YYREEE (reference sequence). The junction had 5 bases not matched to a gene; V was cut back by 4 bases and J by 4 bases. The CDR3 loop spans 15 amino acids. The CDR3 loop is CASSKSGGSTGELFF. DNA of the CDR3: TGTGCCAGCAGCAAAAGCGGGGGGTCCACCGGGGAGCTGTTTTTT.

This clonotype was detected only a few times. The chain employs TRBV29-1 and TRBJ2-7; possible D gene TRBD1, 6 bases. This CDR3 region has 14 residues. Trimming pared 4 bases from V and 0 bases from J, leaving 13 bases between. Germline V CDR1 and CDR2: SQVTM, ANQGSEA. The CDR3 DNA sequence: TGCAGCGTTGGCCATAGGACAGCCTCCTACGAGCAGTACTTC. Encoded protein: CSVGHRTASYEQYF.

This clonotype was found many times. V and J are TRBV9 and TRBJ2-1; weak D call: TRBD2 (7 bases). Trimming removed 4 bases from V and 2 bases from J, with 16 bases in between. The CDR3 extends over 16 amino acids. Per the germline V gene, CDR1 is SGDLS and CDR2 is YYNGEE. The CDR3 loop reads CASSPVGGGAYNEQFF. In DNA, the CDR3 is TGTGCCAGCAGCCCGGTAGGGGGGGGGGCCTACAATGAGCAGTTCTTC.

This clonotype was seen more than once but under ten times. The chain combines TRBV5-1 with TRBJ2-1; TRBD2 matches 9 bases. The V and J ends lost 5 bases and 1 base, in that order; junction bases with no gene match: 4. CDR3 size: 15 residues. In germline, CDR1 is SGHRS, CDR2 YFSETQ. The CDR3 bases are TGCGCCAGCAGAGAGCGGGGGGCGTCCTACAATGAGCAGTTCTTC. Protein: CASRERGASYNEQFF. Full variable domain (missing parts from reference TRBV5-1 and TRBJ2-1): KAGVTQTPRYLIKTRGQQVTLSCSPISGHRSVSWYQQTPGQGLQFLFEYFSETQRNKGNFPGRFSGRQFSNSRSEMNVSTLELGDSALYLCASRERGASYNEQFFGPGTRLTVL.

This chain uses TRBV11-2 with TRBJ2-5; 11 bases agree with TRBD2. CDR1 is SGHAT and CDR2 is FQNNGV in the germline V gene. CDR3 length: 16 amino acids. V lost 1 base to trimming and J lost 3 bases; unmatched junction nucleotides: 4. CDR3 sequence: CASSLAPGLAEETQYF. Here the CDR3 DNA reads TGTGCCAGCAGCTTAGCCCCGGGACTAGCGGAAGAGACCCAGTACTTC.

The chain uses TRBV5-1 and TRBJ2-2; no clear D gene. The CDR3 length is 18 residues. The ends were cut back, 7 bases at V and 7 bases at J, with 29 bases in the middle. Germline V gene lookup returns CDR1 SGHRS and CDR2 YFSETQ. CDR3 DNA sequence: TGCGCCAGCTCCCCCCTTAATTCGCCGGGCCCTCGCGGCGGGGAGCTGTTTTTT. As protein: CASSPLNSPGPRGGELFF.

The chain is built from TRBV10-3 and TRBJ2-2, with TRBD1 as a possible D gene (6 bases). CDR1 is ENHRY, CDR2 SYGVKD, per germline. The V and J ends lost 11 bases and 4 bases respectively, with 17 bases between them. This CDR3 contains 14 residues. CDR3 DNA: TGTGCCTTCCGGGACACCAGCCGCACCGGGGAGCTGTTTTTT. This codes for CAFRDTSRTGELFF.

The CDR3 sequence: CASSQSRRYEQFF. The CDR3 DNA follows: TGCGCCAGCAGCCAATCGAGACGGTATGAGCAGTTCTTC. V usage is TRBV4-3 and J usage is TRBJ2-1; D ambiguous. With 2 bases removed from V and 8 bases from J, the gap between germline ends came to 10 bases. CDR1 LGHNA and CDR2 YSLEER come from the germline V gene. This CDR3 is 13 amino acids long.

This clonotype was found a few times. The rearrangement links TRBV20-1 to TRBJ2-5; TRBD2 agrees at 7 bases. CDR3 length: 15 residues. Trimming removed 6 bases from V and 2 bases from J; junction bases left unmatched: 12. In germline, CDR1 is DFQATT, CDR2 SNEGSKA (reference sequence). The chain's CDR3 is CSAPSGGGRQETQYF. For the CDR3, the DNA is TGCAGTGCCCCCAGTGGCGGGGGTAGACAAGAGACCCAGTACTTC.

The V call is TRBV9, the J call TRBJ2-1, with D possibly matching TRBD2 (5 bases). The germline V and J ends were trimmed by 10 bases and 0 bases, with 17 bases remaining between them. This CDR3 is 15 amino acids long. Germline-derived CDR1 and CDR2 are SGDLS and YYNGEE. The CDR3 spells CAGSPSPISYNEQFF. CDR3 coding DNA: TGTGCCGGGAGTCCTTCCCCAATCTCCTACAATGAGCAGTTCTTC.

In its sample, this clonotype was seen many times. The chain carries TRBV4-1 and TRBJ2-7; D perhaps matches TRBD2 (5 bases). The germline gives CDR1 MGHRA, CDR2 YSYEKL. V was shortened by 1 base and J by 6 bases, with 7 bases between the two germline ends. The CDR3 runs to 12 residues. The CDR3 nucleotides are TGCGCCAGCAGCCAAGCCGGAGGCGAGCAGTACGTC. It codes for CASSQAGGEQYV.